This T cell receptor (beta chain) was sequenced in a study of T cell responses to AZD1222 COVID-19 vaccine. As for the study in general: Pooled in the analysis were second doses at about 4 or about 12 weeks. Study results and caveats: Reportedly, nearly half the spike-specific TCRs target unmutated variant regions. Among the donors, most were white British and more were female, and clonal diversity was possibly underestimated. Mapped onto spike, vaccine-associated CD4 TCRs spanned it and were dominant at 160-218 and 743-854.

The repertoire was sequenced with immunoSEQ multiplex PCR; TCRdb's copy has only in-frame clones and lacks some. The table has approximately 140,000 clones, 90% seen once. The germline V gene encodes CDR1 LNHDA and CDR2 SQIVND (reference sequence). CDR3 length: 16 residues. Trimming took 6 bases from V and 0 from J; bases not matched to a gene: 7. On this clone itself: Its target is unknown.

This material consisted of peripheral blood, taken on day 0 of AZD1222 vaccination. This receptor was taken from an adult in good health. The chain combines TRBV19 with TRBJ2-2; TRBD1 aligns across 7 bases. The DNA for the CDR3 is TGTGCCAGTAGCCTTCGACAGGGTACGAACACCGGGGAGCTGTTTTTT. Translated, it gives CASSLRQGTNTGELFF.